The 8 T cell receptor beta chains below come from one sample, sequenced in a study of human T cells and chemical hapten exposure. Using its own MiXCR run on the RACE reads, TCRdb lists one record per CDR3 protein. The sample includes around 100,000 distinct CDR3 sequences, around 10% of them seen just once. The sample's time point: patch test 1, 2 weeks after DPC sensitization. Sample treatment: therapeutic diphenylcyclopropenone sensitization with weekly scalp DPC. The material was whole blood, obtained in connection with sensitization to the hapten diphenylcyclopropenone (DPC). Receptor source: a woman aged 35 to 49 with alopecia areata. Some clones in this sample may be carry-over from other donors' samples.

The chain uses TRBV29-1 and TRBJ1-5; perhaps TRBD1 as D (5 bases). This CDR3 is 12 amino acids long. From germline, CDR1 is SQVTM and CDR2 ANQGSEA. V shed 4 bases and J shed 4 bases, with 8 bases lying between them. The CDR3 loop is CSVATGNQPQHF. The CDR3 coding sequence is TGCAGCGTTGCTACAGGTAATCAGCCCCAGCATTTT.

There are many counts of this clonotype. The rearrangement uses TRBV7-9 and TRBJ1-2; D might be TRBD1 (5 bases). Trimming took 11 bases from V and 2 from J, leaving 15 bases between them. Looked up from germline, CDR1 is SEHNR and CDR2 is FQNEAQ (reference sequence). The CDR3 is made up of 13 amino acids. In DNA form, the CDR3 reads TGTGCCGGGGACGTGCTAGGGAACTATGGCTACACCTTC. Encoded protein: CAGDVLGNYGYTF. Supplemented by reference TRBV7-9 and TRBJ1-2, the full variable domain reads DTGVSQNPRHKITKRGQNVTFRCDPISEHNRLYWYRQTLGQGPEFLTYFQNEAQLEKSRLLSDRFSAERPKGSFSTLEIQRTEQGDSAMYLCAGDVLGNYGYTFGSGTRLTVV.

This clonotype was observed at least ten times. The chain joins TRBV14 to TRBJ2-5, with D unresolved. CDR1 is SGHDN and CDR2 is FVKESK in the germline V gene. V was trimmed by 0 bases and J by 2 bases, leaving 10 bases between them. The CDR3 extends over 15 amino acids. The CDR3 nucleotides read TGTGCCAGCAGCCAAGATCGATTCGGGCAAGAGACCCAGTACTTC. Its protein product is CASSQDRFGQETQYF.

The rearrangement uses TRBV29-1 and TRBJ2-3; D may be TRBD1 (6 bases). Germline V gives CDR1 SQVTM, CDR2 ANQGSEA. This CDR3 is 15 amino acids long. Between the trimmed V and J ends, which lost 6 bases and 0 bases, there was a span of 16 bases. CDR3 nucleotide sequence: TGCAGCGTCGAGGGACACCTTGGGAGCACAGATACGCAGTATTTT. It specifies CSVEGHLGSTDTQYF.

This clonotype appeared many times. The chain couples TRBV25-1 to TRBJ2-3; a possible D gene is TRBD2 (5 bases). The CDR3 contains 10 residues. The ends were cut back, 10 bases at V and 13 bases at J, with 15 bases in the middle. Germline V lookup: CDR1 MGHDK, CDR2 SYGVNS. CDR3: CATRGHLKYF. The CDR3, as DNA: TGTGCCACGAGAGGGCACCTTAAGTATTTT.

This clonotype was seen ten or more times. The genes are TRBV29-1 and TRBJ2-1, with a possible D match to TRBD1 (6 bases). V lost 5 bases and J 4 bases, leaving 18 bases between the germline ends. Germline-derived CDR1 and CDR2 are SQVTM and ANQGSEA. The CDR3 is made up of 15 amino acids. The CDR3 sequence: CSVLPGPGVYNEQFF. In nucleotides, the CDR3 is TGCAGCGTTCTTCCGGGACCAGGGGTTTACAATGAGCAGTTCTTC.

The J gene is TRBJ2-2, the V gene TRBV14; 7 nucleotides agree with TRBD1. Germline V gene lookup returns CDR1 SGHDN and CDR2 FVKESK. The CDR3 runs to 17 residues. Trimming at V came to 0 bases and at J to 5 bases, leaving 9 bases not matched to a gene. The chain's CDR3 is CASSQDPRQGPTGELFF. The CDR3 coding sequence is TGTGCCAGCAGCCAAGATCCGAGACAGGGCCCTACCGGGGAGCTGTTTTTT.

This clonotype was detected ten times or more. V is TRBV24-1 and J is TRBJ1-1, with TRBD1 matching 8 bases. The CDR3 covers 14 residues. Unmatched junction bases numbered 5, after V lost 8 bases and J lost 1 base. Germline CDR1 reads KGHDR; CDR2 reads SFDVKD. The CDR3 sequence is CATTSDRENTEAFF. The DNA for the CDR3 is TGTGCCACCACTTCGGACAGGGAGAACACTGAAGCTTTCTTT.